A selection of T cell receptor beta chains follows, all from one sample in a study of T cells in Graves' hyperthyroidism and ophthalmopathy. TCRdb processed the multiplex PCR reads anew with MiXCR; each CDR3 protein has one entry. The table lists 350,000 to 450,000 distinct CDR3 sequences, about 18% of them singletons. Specimen: blood. The receptors stem from a woman in her twenties or thirties with Graves' hyperthyroidism that later progressed to Graves' ophthalmopathy. CDR3s include the opening cysteine and the closing phenylalanine or tryptophan. The order of the fields is V gene, clone size, J gene, D gene, CDR3 DNA, CDR3 protein. D genes are given only for firm matches. Clone size, where shown, is once, few, many, or a class for clones that have expanded.

v_call: TRBV4-1
clone_size: -
j_call: TRBJ2-7
d_call: -
cdr3_nt: TGCGCCAGTACGCAGGGGTATATGGGAAGCGAGCAGTACTTC
cdr3_aa: CASTQGYMGSEQYF

v_call: TRBV29-1
clone_size: few
j_call: TRBJ2-1
d_call: -
cdr3_nt: TGCAGCGTTGAATCGCTAGCCCTAGAGCAGTTCTTC
cdr3_aa: CSVESLALEQFF

v_call: TRBV6-1
clone_size: many
j_call: TRBJ1-4
d_call: -
cdr3_nt: TGTGCCAGCAGTCGGGGGGCAACTAATGAAAAACTGTTTTTT
cdr3_aa: CASSRGATNEKLFF

v_call: TRBV29-1
clone_size: -
j_call: TRBJ1-1
d_call: -
cdr3_nt: TGCAGCGTTGAACAGGGTAGAGGGACTGAAGCTTTCTTT
cdr3_aa: CSVEQGRGTEAFF

v_call: TRBV6-1
clone_size: many
j_call: TRBJ2-1
d_call: TRBD2
cdr3_nt: TGTGCCAGCAGTCGGGGGGACCGTTTGAATGAGCAGTTCTTC
cdr3_aa: CASSRGDRLNEQFF

v_call: TRBV20-1
clone_size: many
j_call: TRBJ2-7
d_call: -
cdr3_nt: TGCAGTGCTAGTCCCGGGAACTCCTACGAGCAGTACTTC
cdr3_aa: CSASPGNSYEQYF

v_call: TRBV5-1
clone_size: many
j_call: TRBJ1-4
d_call: -
cdr3_nt: TGCGCCAGCAGCTCGTCAGGGTCAACTAATGAAAAACTGTTTTTT
cdr3_aa: CASSSSGSTNEKLFF

v_call: TRBV6-2/TRBV6-3
clone_size: many
j_call: TRBJ1-5
d_call: TRBD1
cdr3_nt: TGTGCCACCGGACAGGGGCACCAGCCCCAGCATTTT
cdr3_aa: CATGQGHQPQHF

v_call: TRBV2
clone_size: few
j_call: TRBJ1-6
d_call: TRBD1
cdr3_nt: TGTGCCAGCAGTGCGGACAGGGGGACACCCCTCCACTTT
cdr3_aa: CASSADRGTPLHF

v_call: TRBV4-1
clone_size: many
j_call: TRBJ2-1
d_call: -
cdr3_nt: TGCGCCAGCAGCCTACCACTAATCAAAGACAATGAGCAGTTCTTC
cdr3_aa: CASSLPLIKDNEQFF

v_call: TRBV15
clone_size: -
j_call: TRBJ2-2
d_call: -
cdr3_nt: TGTGCCACCAGCAGAGATCTAAGTCTCACCGGGGAGCTGTTTTTT
cdr3_aa: CATSRDLSLTGELFF

v_call: TRBV24-1
clone_size: few
j_call: TRBJ2-1
d_call: TRBD2
cdr3_nt: TGTGCCACCAGTGATACCTGGGGACTAGCGGGAGGAAATGAGCAGTTCTTC
cdr3_aa: CATSDTWGLAGGNEQFF

v_call: TRBV4-2
clone_size: few
j_call: TRBJ2-3
d_call: TRBD2
cdr3_nt: TGTGCCAGCAGCCAAGTTTATCTCGGCGTAGCGGGGGGGACTAGCACAGATACGCAGTATTTT
cdr3_aa: CASSQVYLGVAGGTSTDTQYF

v_call: TRBV4-1
clone_size: few
j_call: TRBJ2-5
d_call: TRBD1
cdr3_nt: TGCGCCAGCAGCCAAGAAATGAGGGGACAGGGGTTTAGAGAGACCCAGTACTTC
cdr3_aa: CASSQEMRGQGFRETQYF

v_call: TRBV28
clone_size: -
j_call: TRBJ2-1
d_call: TRBD2
cdr3_nt: TGTGCCAGCAACCTTAGCGGGGGGGCGTCAAATGAGCAGTTCTTC
cdr3_aa: CASNLSGGASNEQFF

v_call: TRBV4-1
clone_size: -
j_call: TRBJ2-1
d_call: -
cdr3_nt: TGCGCCAGCAGCCAAGTTACGGGTCTAAGCTCCTACAATGAGCAGTTCTTC
cdr3_aa: CASSQVTGLSSYNEQFF

v_call: TRBV18
clone_size: few
j_call: TRBJ1-4
d_call: TRBD1
cdr3_nt: TGTGCCAGCTCACCAGGGACAGGACGAGAAAAACTGCTTTTT
cdr3_aa: CASSPGTGREKLLF

v_call: TRBV18
clone_size: -
j_call: TRBJ1-2
d_call: TRBD1
cdr3_nt: TGTGCCAGCTCAGCCTCCCCCGGGACAGCTAACTATGGCTACACCTTC
cdr3_aa: CASSASPGTANYGYTF

v_call: TRBV19
clone_size: many
j_call: TRBJ2-5
d_call: -
cdr3_nt: TGTGCCAGTAACGGAGGGGCCGACCTCTTCCAAGAGACCCAGTACTTC
cdr3_aa: CASNGGADLFQETQYF

v_call: TRBV7-2
clone_size: -
j_call: TRBJ1-1
d_call: -
cdr3_nt: TGTGCCAGCAGCTTAGGCTTGCAGGGTGAAGCTTTCTTT
cdr3_aa: CASSLGLQGEAFF

v_call: TRBV20-1
clone_size: -
j_call: TRBJ2-5
d_call: TRBD2
cdr3_nt: TGCAGTGCTAGAGATTTCCTAGCGGGGGGCCAAGAGACCCAGTACTTC
cdr3_aa: CSARDFLAGGQETQYF

v_call: TRBV6-2/TRBV6-3
clone_size: few
j_call: TRBJ2-3
d_call: TRBD2
cdr3_nt: TGTGCCAGCGACGGGCAAGGGAGGGCAGATACGCAGTATTTT
cdr3_aa: CASDGQGRADTQYF

v_call: TRBV10-3
clone_size: many
j_call: TRBJ2-7
d_call: -
cdr3_nt: TGTGCCATCACCCCTGGCCCGACACCGGCGGGGGAGCAGTACTTC
cdr3_aa: CAITPGPTPAGEQYF

v_call: TRBV20-1
clone_size: -
j_call: TRBJ2-7
d_call: TRBD2
cdr3_nt: TGCAGTGCTGCGGCGGCGGGGGTATCAATCGAGCAGTACTTC
cdr3_aa: CSAAAAGVSIEQYF

v_call: TRBV7-8
clone_size: many
j_call: TRBJ2-3
d_call: TRBD2
cdr3_nt: TGTGCCAGCAGCTTAGTTTTAGCGGGAGGGCCGACAGATACGCAGTATTTT
cdr3_aa: CASSLVLAGGPTDTQYF

v_call: TRBV11-2
clone_size: many
j_call: TRBJ2-2
d_call: -
cdr3_nt: TGTGCCAGCAGCCGGGCCGGACGGATGAACACCGGGGAGCTGTTTTTT
cdr3_aa: CASSRAGRMNTGELFF

v_call: TRBV29-1
clone_size: -
j_call: TRBJ1-2
d_call: -
cdr3_nt: TGCAGCGTGCCAAGGAGTCACTATGGCTACACCTTC
cdr3_aa: CSVPRSHYGYTF

v_call: TRBV6-5
clone_size: -
j_call: TRBJ2-7
d_call: -
cdr3_nt: TGTGCCAGCAGTTACTCCCAGGGATACTCCTACGAGCAGTACTTC
cdr3_aa: CASSYSQGYSYEQYF

v_call: TRBV20-1
clone_size: -
j_call: TRBJ2-5
d_call: -
cdr3_nt: TGCAGTGCTCAACTCTCGGGGTTACAAGAGACCCAGTACTTC
cdr3_aa: CSAQLSGLQETQYF

v_call: TRBV28
clone_size: -
j_call: TRBJ1-4
d_call: -
cdr3_nt: TGTGCCAGCAGTTTCCCACAGGGAGGGGTTGAAAAACTGTTTTTT
cdr3_aa: CASSFPQGGVEKLFF

v_call: TRBV30
clone_size: many
j_call: TRBJ2-7
d_call: TRBD2
cdr3_nt: TGTGCCTGGGCGACGGGACTAGCTAGCTACGAGCAGTACTTC
cdr3_aa: CAWATGLASYEQYF

v_call: TRBV28
clone_size: many
j_call: TRBJ2-2
d_call: -
cdr3_nt: TGTGCCAGCAGTTTTATGGGGCAGACGACCGGGGAGCTGTTTTTT
cdr3_aa: CASSFMGQTTGELFF

v_call: TRBV19
clone_size: many
j_call: TRBJ1-2
d_call: -
cdr3_nt: TGTGCCAGTAGCCAAGACACCGGGACAAGCTATGGCTACACCTTC
cdr3_aa: CASSQDTGTSYGYTF

v_call: TRBV6-1
clone_size: many
j_call: TRBJ2-7
d_call: TRBD1
cdr3_nt: TGTGCCAGCAGCGGGACAGTCACAAGGCCCCGGAGCGCTTACGAGCAGTACTTC
cdr3_aa: CASSGTVTRPRSAYEQYF

v_call: TRBV11-2
clone_size: many
j_call: TRBJ1-5
d_call: -
cdr3_nt: TGTGCCAGCAGCTTAGATTATGGCCAGCCCCAGCATTTT
cdr3_aa: CASSLDYGQPQHF

v_call: TRBV6-1
clone_size: -
j_call: TRBJ1-2
d_call: -
cdr3_nt: TGTGCCAGCAGCCCGACAGAGTCCAATGGCTACACCTTC
cdr3_aa: CASSPTESNGYTF

v_call: TRBV27
clone_size: once
j_call: TRBJ2-3
d_call: TRBD2
cdr3_nt: TGTGCCAGCAGTTCCGGGGGGTACGGGGGAATCACAGATACGCAGTATTTT
cdr3_aa: CASSSGGYGGITDTQYF

v_call: TRBV18
clone_size: few
j_call: TRBJ2-2
d_call: -
cdr3_nt: TGTGCCAGCTCACCAGGGCGGGAGAACACCGGGGAGCTGTTTTTT
cdr3_aa: CASSPGRENTGELFF

v_call: TRBV29-1
clone_size: many
j_call: TRBJ2-5
d_call: -
cdr3_nt: TGCAGCGTTGAAGATGGACACCCGTGGGCAGAGACCCAGTACTTC
cdr3_aa: CSVEDGHPWAETQYF

v_call: TRBV28
clone_size: many
j_call: TRBJ1-2
d_call: TRBD1
cdr3_nt: TGTGCCAGCAGTTCTTTTCGCGGCCAAATGGGTGTCTGGACAGGCGGCTATGGCTACACCTTC
cdr3_aa: CASSSFRGQMGVWTGGYGYTF

v_call: TRBV24-1
clone_size: many
j_call: TRBJ2-5
d_call: TRBD1
cdr3_nt: TGTGCCACCAGTGATTTTGACAGGGGGTTCGAGACCCAGTACTTC
cdr3_aa: CATSDFDRGFETQYF

v_call: TRBV6-2/TRBV6-3
clone_size: many
j_call: TRBJ2-3
d_call: TRBD2
cdr3_nt: TGTGCCAGCAGTTACTCCCCGGGAGGGCCCTCCAGCACAGATACGCAGTATTTT
cdr3_aa: CASSYSPGGPSSTDTQYF

v_call: TRBV12-3/TRBV12-4
clone_size: -
j_call: TRBJ1-1
d_call: -
cdr3_nt: TGTGCCAGCAGCTCACAGAAGAACACTGAAGCTTCCTTT
cdr3_aa: CASSSQKNTEASF

v_call: TRBV6-1
clone_size: few
j_call: TRBJ2-1
d_call: TRBD1
cdr3_nt: TGTGCCAGCAGCCAATACCGGGACAGGGGGCTTCACACCTCCTACAATGAGCAGTTCTTC
cdr3_aa: CASSQYRDRGLHTSYNEQFF

v_call: TRBV28
clone_size: many
j_call: TRBJ2-1
d_call: -
cdr3_nt: TGTGCCAGCAGTTTTATGGGGCCTTACAATGAGCAGTTCTTC
cdr3_aa: CASSFMGPYNEQFF

v_call: TRBV20-1
clone_size: few
j_call: TRBJ2-5
d_call: TRBD1
cdr3_nt: TGCAGTGCGGCGGGACAGGGGTTTGGAGAGACCCAGTACTTC
cdr3_aa: CSAAGQGFGETQYF

v_call: TRBV2
clone_size: many
j_call: TRBJ1-2
d_call: -
cdr3_nt: TGTGCCAGCAAGGGGGGGTACAACTATGGCTACACCTTC
cdr3_aa: CASKGGYNYGYTF

v_call: TRBV20-1
clone_size: -
j_call: TRBJ1-5
d_call: -
cdr3_nt: TGCAGTGCTAGAGATTCCCAGGGGAATCAGCCCCAGCATTTT
cdr3_aa: CSARDSQGNQPQHF

v_call: TRBV11-2
clone_size: many
j_call: TRBJ2-1
d_call: -
cdr3_nt: TGTGCCAGCAGCGCCCTAGCGTACGCCTACAATGAGCAGTTCTTC
cdr3_aa: CASSALAYAYNEQFF

v_call: TRBV4-1
clone_size: many
j_call: TRBJ1-1
d_call: -
cdr3_nt: TGTGCCAGCAGCCAAGACGGGGGAAACACTGAAGCTTTCTTT
cdr3_aa: CASSQDGGNTEAFF

v_call: TRBV2
clone_size: many
j_call: TRBJ1-1
d_call: TRBD1
cdr3_nt: TGTGCCAGCAGGGGACAGTCAGATGAAGCTTTCTTT
cdr3_aa: CASRGQSDEAFF

v_call: TRBV29-1
clone_size: many
j_call: TRBJ2-7
d_call: -
cdr3_nt: TGCAGCGTTTTTCCGGACGGCACCTACGAGCAGTACTTC
cdr3_aa: CSVFPDGTYEQYF